This T cell receptor (beta chain) was obtained from a study of blood T cell repertoires in COVID-19. Study-level background: Researchers got acute and convalescent COVID-19 samples from the United States, Italy and Spain. The cDNA or gDNA used as material had been derived from T cells, B-cell-depleted T cells, or PBMCs.

V was clipped by 2 bases and J by 10 bases; unmatched bases: 8. The length of the CDR3 is 15 residues. The germline gives CDR1 SEHNR, CDR2 FQNEAQ (reference sequence). Original analysis: It was from reference gene primer amplification that nucleated cell counts were estimated. Produced via immunoSEQ multiplex PCR; TCRdb's table is partial and in-frame only. The D gene and trimming were derived from the DNA, and the V and J assignments and clone size from that table. Among under 150,000 clones, 80% to 90% were seen once, and the ten largest hold approximately 3%. This clone has just a few counts. This chain uses TRBV7-9 with TRBJ2-1; 10 bases align to TRBD2. The TCR was taken from a woman aged 55 to 70 with active COVID-19. Sequencing was done on a sample of peripheral blood. CDR3 sequence (DNA): TGTGCCAGCAGCTTAAAGCGGGAGGGCCGGGGGGAGCAGTTCTTC. Amino acids: CASSLKREGRGEQFF.